A selection of T cell receptor beta chains follows, all from one sample in a study of blood T cell repertoires in COVID-19. Here immunoSEQ multiplex PCR was the method, and the copy in TCRdb shows in-frame clones only, minus some. The table records approximately 200,000 clones, 80% to 85% of them present only once. Sequencing was carried out using peripheral blood. These receptors were taken from a woman of 80 years or more with COVID-19, enrolled during active disease. CDR3s include the opening cysteine and the closing phenylalanine or tryptophan. The D gene is left open where the match is weak. Expanded clones are given a class, and other clones once, few, many or no size at all.

j_call d_call clone_size v_call cdr3_nt cdr3_aa
TRBJ1-1 TRBD1 NA TRBV5-1 TGCGCCAGCAGCAACTCCGGGACAGGGGGCGTCGGAACTGAAGCTTTCTTT CASSNSGTGGVGTEAFF
TRBJ2-1 TRBD2 NA TRBV11-2 TGTGCCAGCAGCCGGACAGGTGGGCTAGCGGGGGGGGAGCAGTTCTTC CASSRTGGLAGGEQFF
TRBJ2-7 NA NA TRBV28 TGTGCCAGCAGTTCACCAGTGTTCTCCTACGAGCAGTACTTC CASSSPVFSYEQYF
TRBJ2-3 TRBD1 NA TRBV6-6 TGTGCCAGCAGTCCCGGGACAGGGGGCACAGATACGCAGTATTTT CASSPGTGGTDTQYF
TRBJ2-1 TRBD2 NA TRBV9 TGTGCCAGCAGCGAGGGGTTAAGCGGGATCTACAATGAGCAGTTCTTC CASSEGLSGIYNEQFF
TRBJ2-3 TRBD1 NA TRBV7-6 TGTGCCAGCAGCACGGGACAGACCACAGATACGCAGTATTTT CASSTGQTTDTQYF
TRBJ1-4 NA few TRBV6-6 TGTGCCAGCAGAAGGGGAACTAATGAAAAACTGTTTTTT CASRRGTNEKLFF
TRBJ1-1 NA NA TRBV4-3 TGCGCCAGCAGCCAAGGACAGCTTATGAACACTGAAGCTTTCTTT CASSQGQLMNTEAFF
TRBJ2-2 TRBD2 NA TRBV7-2 TGTGCCAGCAGGGTAGGACTAGCGGGGACCGGGGAGCTGTTTTTT CASRVGLAGTGELFF
TRBJ1-1 TRBD1 once TRBV3-1/TRBV3-2 TGTGCCAGCAGCCAGAACCTGGGACAGAGGGTCACTGAAGCTTTCTTT CASSQNLGQRVTEAFF
TRBJ1-6 NA NA TRBV27 TGTGCCAGCAGGGTACAGGGCTCACCCCTCCACTTT CASRVQGSPLHF
TRBJ2-1 TRBD2 once TRBV4-2 TGTGCCAGCAGCCATTATACTAGCGGGGGGGCATGGAATGAGCAGTTCTTC CASSHYTSGGAWNEQFF
TRBJ1-1 TRBD1 few TRBV6-2/TRBV6-3 TGTGCCAGCAGTGGGGACAGGGGTGAAGCTTTCTTT CASSGDRGEAFF
TRBJ1-3 TRBD1 NA TRBV28 TGTGCCAGCAGTTTAAGACAGGGTCTTGGAAACACCATATATTTT CASSLRQGLGNTIYF
TRBJ1-1 NA once TRBV11-2 TGTGCCAGCAGCCCTATGGACAGCACTGAAGCTTTCTTT CASSPMDSTEAFF
TRBJ1-1 NA NA TRBV9 TGTGCCAGCAGCCCGTCCCTGGGGATGAGGGAGGCTGAAGCTTTCTTT CASSPSLGMREAEAFF
TRBJ2-2 TRBD1 NA TRBV27 TGTGCCAGCAGTTCCGGGACAGGTACCGGGGAGCTGTTTTTT CASSSGTGTGELFF
TRBJ1-2 TRBD1 NA TRBV6-2/TRBV6-3 TGTGCCAGCAGTTACGGACAGGGGGCCTATGGCTACACCTTC CASSYGQGAYGYTF